The clone carrying this T cell receptor beta chain was seen only a few times. Its antigen remains unidentified. Trimming took 1 base from V and 3 from J, leaving 13 bases between them. CDR1 and CDR2 from the germline V gene are LGHDT and YNNKEL (reference sequence). This CDR3 region has 15 residues. The entry originates in a study of T cells in Graves' hyperthyroidism and ophthalmopathy. TCR beta CDR3 sequences were amplified from RNA transcripts. An initial round of RT-PCR targeting the TCR CDR3 relied on the HTBI primer set. TCRdb re-called the multiplex PCR reads with MiXCR, one entry per CDR3 protein. The sample comprises around 400,000 distinct CDR3 sequences, around a quarter of which are singletons, and roughly 80% rests with the top ten. Together with thyroid ultrasound, orbital computed tomography, serum thyroxine and TRAb, clinical symptoms were used for diagnoses. PBMCs were sourced from approximately 10 ml fresh peripheral blood.

Points from the study as a whole: Among clonotypes expanded in thyroid above 0.001, most were also found in blood.

The chain is built from TRBV3-1 and TRBJ2-7, with D unclear. The sequence was obtained from a man aged 50 to 59 with Graves' hyperthyroidism. Sequencing was done on a sample of blood. CDR3 sequence reads: CASSQGAARYYEQYF. As DNA, the CDR3 is TGTGCCAGCAGCCAAGGAGCCGCACGCTACTACGAGCAGTACTTC.